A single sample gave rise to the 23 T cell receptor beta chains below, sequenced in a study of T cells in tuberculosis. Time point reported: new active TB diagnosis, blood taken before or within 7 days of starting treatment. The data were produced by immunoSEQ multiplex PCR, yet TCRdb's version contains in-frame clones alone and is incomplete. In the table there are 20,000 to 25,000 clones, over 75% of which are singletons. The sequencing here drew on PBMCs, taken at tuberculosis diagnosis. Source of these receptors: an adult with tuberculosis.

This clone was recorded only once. CDR3 DNA: TGTGCCAGCAGCTATGGGCGGGAATCCGCCTACGAGCAGTACTTC. It translates to CASSYGRESAYEQYF. This chain uses TRBV9 with TRBJ2-7; a weak D match, TRBD2 (6 bases). CDR3 size: 15 residues. CDR1 SGDLS and CDR2 YYNGEE come from the germline V gene. V shed 4 bases and J shed 2 bases, with 16 bases lying between them.

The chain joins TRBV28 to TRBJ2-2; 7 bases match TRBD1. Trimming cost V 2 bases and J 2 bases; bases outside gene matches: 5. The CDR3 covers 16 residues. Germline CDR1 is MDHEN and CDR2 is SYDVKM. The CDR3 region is CASSLIRTGNTGELFF. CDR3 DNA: TGTGCCAGCAGTTTAATTAGGACAGGCAACACCGGGGAGCTGTTTTTT.

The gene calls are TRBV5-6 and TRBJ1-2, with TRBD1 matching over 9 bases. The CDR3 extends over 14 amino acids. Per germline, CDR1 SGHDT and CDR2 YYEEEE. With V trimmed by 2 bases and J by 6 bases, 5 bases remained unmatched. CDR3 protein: CASSFPDRGHGYTF. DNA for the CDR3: TGTGCCAGCAGCTTTCCGGACAGGGGTCATGGCTACACCTTC. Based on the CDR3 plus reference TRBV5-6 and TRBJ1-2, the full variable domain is DAGVTQSPTHLIKTRGQQVTLRCSPKSGHDTVSWYQQALGQGPQFIFQYYEEEERQRGNFPDRFSGHQFPNYSSELNVNALLLGDSALYLCASSFPDRGHGYTFGSGTRLTVV.

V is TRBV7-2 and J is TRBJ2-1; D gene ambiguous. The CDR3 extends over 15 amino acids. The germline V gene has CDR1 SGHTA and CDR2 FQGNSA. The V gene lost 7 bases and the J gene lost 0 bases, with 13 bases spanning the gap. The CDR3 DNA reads TGTGCCAGCATCTCGGAGACCTACTCCTACAATGAGCAGTTCTTC. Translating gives CASISETYSYNEQFF.

The CDR3 DNA is TGTGCCAGTAGTATGACAGAGATAGATGGCTACACCTTC. Protein sequence: CASSMTEIDGYTF. The gene calls are TRBV19 and TRBJ1-2; perhaps TRBD1 as D (5 bases). Trimming cost V 3 bases and J 6 bases, with 11 bases left between them. This CDR3 has 13 amino acids. Germline V CDR1 and CDR2: LNHDA, SQIVND (reference sequence).

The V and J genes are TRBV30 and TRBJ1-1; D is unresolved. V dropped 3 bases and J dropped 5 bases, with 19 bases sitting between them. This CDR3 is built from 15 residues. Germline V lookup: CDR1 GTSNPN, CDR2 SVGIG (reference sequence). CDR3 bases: TGTGCCTGGAGAACTTCGGCACCGAGGAGGACTGAAGCTTTCTTT. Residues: CAWRTSAPRRTEAFF.

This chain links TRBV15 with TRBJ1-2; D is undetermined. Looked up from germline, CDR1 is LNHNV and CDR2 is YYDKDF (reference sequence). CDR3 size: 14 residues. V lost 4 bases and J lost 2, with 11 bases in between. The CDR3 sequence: CATSTGLANYGYTF. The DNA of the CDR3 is TGTGCCACCAGCACGGGTCTTGCCAACTATGGCTACACCTTC.

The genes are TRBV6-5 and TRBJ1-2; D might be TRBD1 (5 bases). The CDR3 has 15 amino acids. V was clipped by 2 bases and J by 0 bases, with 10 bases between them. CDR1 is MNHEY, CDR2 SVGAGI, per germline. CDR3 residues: CASSYGAASNYGYTF. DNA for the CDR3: TGTGCCAGCAGTTACGGGGCAGCTTCTAACTATGGCTACACCTTC.

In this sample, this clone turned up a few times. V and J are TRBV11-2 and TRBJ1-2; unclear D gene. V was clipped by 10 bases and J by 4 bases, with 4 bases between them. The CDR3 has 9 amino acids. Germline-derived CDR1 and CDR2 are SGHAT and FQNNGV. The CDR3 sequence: CATSYGYTF. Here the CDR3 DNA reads TGTGCCACCTCCTATGGCTACACCTTC.

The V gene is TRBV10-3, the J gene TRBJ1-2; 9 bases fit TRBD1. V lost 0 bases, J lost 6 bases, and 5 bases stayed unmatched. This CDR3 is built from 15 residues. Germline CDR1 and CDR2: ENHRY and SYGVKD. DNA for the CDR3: TGTGCCATCAGTGAGTCGTGGGACAGGGACAATGGCTACACCTTC. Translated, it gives CAISESWDRDNGYTF.

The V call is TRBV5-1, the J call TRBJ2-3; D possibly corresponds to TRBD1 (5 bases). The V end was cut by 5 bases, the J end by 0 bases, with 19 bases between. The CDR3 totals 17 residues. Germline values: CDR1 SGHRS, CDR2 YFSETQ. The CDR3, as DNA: TGCGCCAGCAGTCTAATCACAGGTTCTTCTAGCACAGATACGCAGTATTTT. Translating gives CASSLITGSSSTDTQYF.

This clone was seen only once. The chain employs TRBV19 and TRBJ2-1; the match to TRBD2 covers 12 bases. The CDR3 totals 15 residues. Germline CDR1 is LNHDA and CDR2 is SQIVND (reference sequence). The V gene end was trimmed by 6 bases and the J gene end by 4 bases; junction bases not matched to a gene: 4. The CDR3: CASSRTSGDYNEQFF. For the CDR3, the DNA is TGTGCCAGTAGCCGGACTAGCGGGGATTACAATGAGCAGTTCTTC.

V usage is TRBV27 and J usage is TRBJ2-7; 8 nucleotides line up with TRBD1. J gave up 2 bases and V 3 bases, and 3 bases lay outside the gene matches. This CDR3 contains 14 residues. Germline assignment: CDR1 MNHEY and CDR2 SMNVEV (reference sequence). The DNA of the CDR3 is TGTGCCAGCAGTTTCGGGACAGGTACCTACGAGCAGTACTTC. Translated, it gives CASSFGTGTYEQYF.

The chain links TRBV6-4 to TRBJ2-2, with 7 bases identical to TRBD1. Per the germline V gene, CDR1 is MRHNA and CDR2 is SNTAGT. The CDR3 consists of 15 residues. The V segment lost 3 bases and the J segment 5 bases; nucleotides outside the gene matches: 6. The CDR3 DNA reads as TGTGCCAGCAGTGAAGGGGGCGCAGGGACCGGGGAGCTGTTTTTT. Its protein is CASSEGGAGTGELFF.

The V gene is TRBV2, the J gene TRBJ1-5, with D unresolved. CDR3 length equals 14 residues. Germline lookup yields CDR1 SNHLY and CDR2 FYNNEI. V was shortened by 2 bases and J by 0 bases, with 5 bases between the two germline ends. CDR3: CASSERYSNQPQHF. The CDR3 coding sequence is TGTGCCAGCAGTGAACGTTATAGCAATCAGCCCCAGCATTTT.

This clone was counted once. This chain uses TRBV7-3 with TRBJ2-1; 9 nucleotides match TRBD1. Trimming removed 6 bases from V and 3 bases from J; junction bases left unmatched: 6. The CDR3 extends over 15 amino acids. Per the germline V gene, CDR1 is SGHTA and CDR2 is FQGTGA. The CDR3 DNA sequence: TGTGCCAGCAGTACACTGGGACAGGGCTACAATGAGCAGTTCTTC. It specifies CASSTLGQGYNEQFF.

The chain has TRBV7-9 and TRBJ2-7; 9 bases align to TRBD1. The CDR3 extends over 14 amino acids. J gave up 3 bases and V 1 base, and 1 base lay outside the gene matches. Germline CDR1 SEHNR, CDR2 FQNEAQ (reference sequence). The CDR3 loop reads CASSLVDRGYEQYF. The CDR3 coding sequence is TGTGCCAGCAGCTTAGTGGACAGGGGCTACGAGCAGTACTTC.

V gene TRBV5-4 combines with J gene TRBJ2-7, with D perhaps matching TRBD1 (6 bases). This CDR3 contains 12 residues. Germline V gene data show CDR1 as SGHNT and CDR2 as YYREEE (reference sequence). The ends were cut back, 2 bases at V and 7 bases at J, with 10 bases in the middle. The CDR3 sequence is CASSLQGREQYF. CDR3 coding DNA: TGTGCCAGCAGCTTACAGGGACGGGAGCAGTACTTC.

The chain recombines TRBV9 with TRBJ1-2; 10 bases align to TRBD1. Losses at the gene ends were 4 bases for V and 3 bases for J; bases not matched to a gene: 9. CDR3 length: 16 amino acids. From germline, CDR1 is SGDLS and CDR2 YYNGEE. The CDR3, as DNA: TGTGCCAGCAGCCCTCGGACAGGGGGAAGTGACTATGGCTACACCTTC. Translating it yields CASSPRTGGSDYGYTF.

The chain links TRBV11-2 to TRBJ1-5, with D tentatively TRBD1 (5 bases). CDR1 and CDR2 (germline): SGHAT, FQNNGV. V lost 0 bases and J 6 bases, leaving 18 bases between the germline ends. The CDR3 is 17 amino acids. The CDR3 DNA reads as TGTGCCAGCAGCTTAGATCGTGTTGGGGGGATCCCTCAGCCCCAGCATTTT. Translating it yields CASSLDRVGGIPQPQHF.

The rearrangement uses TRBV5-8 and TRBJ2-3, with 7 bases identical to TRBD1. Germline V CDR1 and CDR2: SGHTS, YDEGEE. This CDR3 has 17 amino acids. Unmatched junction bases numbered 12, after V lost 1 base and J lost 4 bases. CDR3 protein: CASSLYSGGRGSDTQYF. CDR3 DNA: TGTGCCAGCAGCTTGTATTCCGGCGGCAGGGGGTCAGATACGCAGTATTTT.

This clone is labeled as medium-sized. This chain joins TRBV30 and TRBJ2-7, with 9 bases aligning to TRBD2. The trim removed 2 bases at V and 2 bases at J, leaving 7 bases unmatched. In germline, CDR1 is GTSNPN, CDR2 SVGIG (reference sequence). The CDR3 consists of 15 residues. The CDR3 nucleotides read TGTGCCTGGAGTACCGAGCGGGGGGAGCCCTACGAGCAGTACTTC. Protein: CAWSTERGEPYEQYF.

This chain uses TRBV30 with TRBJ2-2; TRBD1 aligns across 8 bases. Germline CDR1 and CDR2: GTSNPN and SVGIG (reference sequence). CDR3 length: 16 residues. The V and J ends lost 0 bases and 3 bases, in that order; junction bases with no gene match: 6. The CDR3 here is CAWSVRTGWDTGELFF. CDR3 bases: TGTGCCTGGAGTGTACGGACAGGGTGGGACACCGGGGAGCTGTTTTTT.